Listed below are T cell receptor beta chains from one sample, sequenced in a study of T cell repertoires in cytomegalovirus infection. The antigens for these receptors are not known. A single record per CDR3 protein comes from TCRdb applying MiXCR to the reads. The table lists roughly 920,000 distinct CDR3 sequences, 25% to 40% of them singletons, with 13% in the top ten. Sequenced material: cultured CD8+ T cells from PBMCs, taken from culture after CMV antigen stimulation. These receptors were collected from a human donor in good health (CMV status not recorded). Some clones in this sample may be carry-over from other donors' samples. Each CDR3 is given with its conserved first and last residue. The D gene is left open where the match is weak. Part of the rows lack a size; the others show once, few, many or a class for expanded clones.

size: few
J: TRBJ1-1
D: NA
V: TRBV7-9
DNA: TGTGCCAGCAGCTTAGACGTGATTGAAGCTTTCTTT
CDR3: CASSLDVIEAFF

size: few
J: TRBJ1-1
D: TRBD1
V: TRBV5-1
DNA: TGCGCCAGCAGCTTCTCGACAGGGGCGTCAGCTTTCTTT
CDR3: CASSFSTGASAFF

size: NA
J: TRBJ1-5
D: NA
V: TRBV7-2
DNA: TGTGCCAGCAGCTTAGATTGGACCCCGGAGCCCCAGCATTTT
CDR3: CASSLDWTPEPQHF

size: few
J: TRBJ1-4
D: NA
V: TRBV23-1
DNA: TGCGCCAGCAGTCAATCCTCCAGGGGAGGGGAAAAACTGTTTTTT
CDR3: CASSQSSRGGEKLFF

size: many
J: TRBJ2-5
D: NA
V: TRBV7-6
DNA: TGTGCCAGCAGCTTAATCGGGGCTACAGAAGAGACCCAGTACTTC
CDR3: CASSLIGATEETQYF

size: few
J: TRBJ2-2
D: NA
V: TRBV4-1
DNA: TGCGCCAGCAGCCAAGAAAGGGACACCGGGGAGCTGTTTTTT
CDR3: CASSQERDTGELFF

size: many
J: TRBJ2-1
D: NA
V: TRBV12-3/TRBV12-4
DNA: TGTGCCAGCAGTTCGCAGTACAATGAGCAGTTCTTC
CDR3: CASSSQYNEQFF

size: NA
J: TRBJ2-5
D: NA
V: TRBV12-3/TRBV12-4
DNA: TGTGCCAGCGTACCGCCACTGGGAGGAGAGACCCAGTACTTC
CDR3: CASVPPLGGETQYF

size: NA
J: TRBJ1-3
D: TRBD1
V: TRBV9
DNA: TGTGCCAGCAGCGGAATAACAGGGGGCTCTGGAAACACCATATATTTT
CDR3: CASSGITGGSGNTIYF

size: many
J: TRBJ2-4
D: TRBD2
V: TRBV7-2
DNA: TGTGCCAGCACCCCCGGCGGGCTAGCGGGGGACAAAAACATTCAGTACTTC
CDR3: CASTPGGLAGDKNIQYF

size: NA
J: TRBJ2-3
D: TRBD2
V: TRBV6-2/TRBV6-3
DNA: TGTGCCAGCAGTTACTCGATGGCAAGACTAGCGGGGGGTAACACAGATACGCAGTGTTTT
CDR3: CASSYSMARLAGGNTDTQCF

size: few
J: TRBJ2-1
D: NA
V: TRBV4-1
DNA: TGCGCCAGCAGCCAAGATAAGGGCTCCTACAATGAGCAGTTCTTC
CDR3: CASSQDKGSYNEQFF

size: few
J: TRBJ2-5
D: NA
V: TRBV9
DNA: TGTGCCAGCAGCGTAGGGGATGGCGGGACAACGTCGGGGACCCAGTACTTC
CDR3: CASSVGDGGTTSGTQYF

size: NA
J: TRBJ1-5
D: NA
V: TRBV27
DNA: TGTGCCAGCAGTTTATCGGTTGGGTATCAGCCCCAGCATTTT
CDR3: CASSLSVGYQPQHF

size: NA
J: TRBJ1-5
D: NA
V: TRBV5-6
DNA: TGTGCCAGCAGCTCTCGGGGGGGGCATCAGCCCCAGCATTTT
CDR3: CASSSRGGHQPQHF

size: many
J: TRBJ2-5
D: TRBD2
V: TRBV4-2
DNA: TGTGCCAGCAGCCAAGATCCCGGGGGGGCCGGGGAGACCCAGTACTTC
CDR3: CASSQDPGGAGETQYF

size: many
J: TRBJ2-1
D: NA
V: TRBV7-2
DNA: TGTGCCAGCAGCTTGGGCTCGGACAAGCAGTTCTTC
CDR3: CASSLGSDKQFF

size: many
J: TRBJ2-1
D: NA
V: TRBV6-2/TRBV6-3
DNA: TGTGCCAGCAGTTACGAGGAGGAAGGACAAACCTCCTACAATGAGCAGTTCTTC
CDR3: CASSYEEEGQTSYNEQFF

size: few
J: TRBJ1-2
D: NA
V: TRBV9
DNA: TGTGCCAGCAGCGTAGGGGGCTATCGAGGCTACACCTTC
CDR3: CASSVGGYRGYTF

size: NA
J: TRBJ2-1
D: NA
V: TRBV12-3/TRBV12-4
DNA: TGTGCCAGCAGTTTACGGGGGGCCGCTTACAATGAGCAGTTCTTC
CDR3: CASSLRGAAYNEQFF

size: many
J: TRBJ1-3
D: NA
V: TRBV7-4
DNA: TGTGCCAGCAGCTTCCCAACAACATGCTCTGGAAACACCATATATTTT
CDR3: CASSFPTTCSGNTIYF

size: few
J: TRBJ2-1
D: NA
V: TRBV28
DNA: TGTGCCAGCAGTTTCCCCTCGTCGGGCATCAACTACAATGAGCAGTTCTTC
CDR3: CASSFPSSGINYNEQFF

size: few
J: TRBJ1-2
D: NA
V: TRBV12-3/TRBV12-4
DNA: TGTGCCAGCAGCCTCTTCCAGGTCTATGGCTACACCTTC
CDR3: CASSLFQVYGYTF

size: NA
J: TRBJ2-3
D: NA
V: TRBV7-9
DNA: TGTGCCAGCAGCCCCGACAGACACACTAGCACAGATACGCAGTATTTT
CDR3: CASSPDRHTSTDTQYF

size: NA
J: TRBJ2-7
D: NA
V: TRBV13
DNA: TGTGCCAGCAGCCCCACCGACACCTCCTACGAGCAGTACTTC
CDR3: CASSPTDTSYEQYF

size: NA
J: TRBJ1-6
D: NA
V: TRBV7-2
DNA: TGTGCCAGCAGCTTAATCGGGGCAGGGATACGTTCACCCCTCCACTTT
CDR3: CASSLIGAGIRSPLHF

size: NA
J: TRBJ2-7
D: TRBD1
V: TRBV23-1
DNA: TGCGCCAGCAGCCCTTGTCTGGGACAGGAGACCTACGAGCAGTACTTC
CDR3: CASSPCLGQETYEQYF

size: NA
J: TRBJ1-1
D: NA
V: TRBV7-6
DNA: TGTGCCAGCAGAGTAGCAGGGACTAACACTGAAGCTTTCTTT
CDR3: CASRVAGTNTEAFF

size: NA
J: TRBJ2-2
D: NA
V: TRBV11-3
DNA: TGTGCCAGCAGCCCCGAGGGGGGCCTGTACGGGGAGCTGTTTTTT
CDR3: CASSPEGGLYGELFF

size: NA
J: TRBJ2-3
D: TRBD1
V: TRBV5-1
DNA: TGCGCCAGCAGCTCCCGACTGTGGGACAGGGTCACAGATACGCAGTATTTT
CDR3: CASSSRLWDRVTDTQYF

size: NA
J: TRBJ1-6
D: NA
V: TRBV7-9
DNA: TGTGCCAGCAGCTTAGTTCGGCTTTCGGGATATAATTCACCCCTCCACTTT
CDR3: CASSLVRLSGYNSPLHF

size: few
J: TRBJ1-1
D: NA
V: TRBV6-5
DNA: TGTGCCAGCAGCCTGGACAGTTTCAACACTGAAGCTTTCTTT
CDR3: CASSLDSFNTEAFF

size: NA
J: TRBJ1-1
D: TRBD1
V: TRBV29-1
DNA: TGCAGCGTTGTTGGTAGGACAGGGTTGGATTTCACTGAAGCTTTCTTT
CDR3: CSVVGRTGLDFTEAFF

size: once
J: TRBJ1-2
D: NA
V: TRBV29-1
DNA: TGCAGCGTCTTAGGACGGCCTTATGGCTACACCTTC
CDR3: CSVLGRPYGYTF

size: many
J: TRBJ2-5
D: NA
V: TRBV12-3/TRBV12-4
DNA: TGTGCCAGCAGTTACTTAGCGGTGGGGCTGGCGGAGACCCAGTACTTC
CDR3: CASSYLAVGLAETQYF

size: few
J: TRBJ2-5
D: NA
V: TRBV7-6
DNA: TGTGCCAGCAGCTTACTTCCAGGGGGGGGAGAGACCCAGTACTTC
CDR3: CASSLLPGGGETQYF

size: few
J: TRBJ2-1
D: TRBD1
V: TRBV10-3
DNA: TGTGCCATCAGTACCATCGGACAGGGGGCCTACAATGAGCAGTTCTTC
CDR3: CAISTIGQGAYNEQFF

size: NA
J: TRBJ1-2
D: NA
V: TRBV13
DNA: TGTGCCAGCAGCTCCACCTCCTTTGACAGTAACTATGGCTACACCTTC
CDR3: CASSSTSFDSNYGYTF

size: NA
J: TRBJ1-5
D: NA
V: TRBV2
DNA: TGTGCCAGCAGTGACGCACATAGCAATCAGCCCCAGCATTTT
CDR3: CASSDAHSNQPQHF

size: many
J: TRBJ2-1
D: TRBD2
V: TRBV11-2
DNA: TGTGCCAGCAGCTTACCCGGACTAGCGGGGGCCCAGTCCTACAGGCAGTTCTTC
CDR3: CASSLPGLAGAQSYRQFF

size: NA
J: TRBJ1-5
D: NA
V: TRBV20-1
DNA: TGCAGTGCTACGGCGGGCAATCAGCCCCAGCATTTT
CDR3: CSATAGNQPQHF

size: NA
J: TRBJ1-1
D: NA
V: TRBV6-1
DNA: TGTGCCAGCAGTGGTGAAGCTTTCTTT
CDR3: CASSGEAFF

size: NA
J: TRBJ1-1
D: NA
V: TRBV6-6
DNA: TGTGCCAGCAGGTTAACAGGGTTAGGTGACACTGAAGCTTTCTTT
CDR3: CASRLTGLGDTEAFF

size: NA
J: TRBJ2-7
D: NA
V: TRBV4-3
DNA: TGCGCCAGCAGCCAAGCACAGTCTAACTCCTACGAGCAGTACTTC
CDR3: CASSQAQSNSYEQYF

size: NA
J: TRBJ1-2
D: NA
V: TRBV7-9
DNA: TGTGCCAGCAGCTTAGGGCTTGGGGACACTTATGGCTACACCTTC
CDR3: CASSLGLGDTYGYTF

size: few
J: TRBJ1-2
D: NA
V: TRBV10-3
DNA: TGTGCCATCTACGGGACGGACGAAGTTGGCTACACCTTC
CDR3: CAIYGTDEVGYTF

size: NA
J: TRBJ1-2
D: NA
V: TRBV5-1
DNA: TGCGCCACCCCGGACATGCTGGGAGGCTACACCTTC
CDR3: CATPDMLGGYTF

size: few
J: TRBJ2-1
D: NA
V: TRBV4-1
DNA: TGCGCCAGCAGCCAGGAGATGAGTGCGGTTAGTGAGCAGTTCTTC
CDR3: CASSQEMSAVSEQFF

size: few
J: TRBJ1-2
D: TRBD1
V: TRBV3-1
DNA: TGTGCCAGCAGCCAAGGGACAGGTTGGGGCTATGGCTACACCTTC
CDR3: CASSQGTGWGYGYTF

size: many
J: TRBJ1-4
D: NA
V: TRBV7-2
DNA: TGTGCCAGCAGCTTGAACTGGTTCAGTAATGAAAAACTGTTTTTT
CDR3: CASSLNWFSNEKLFF

size: many
J: TRBJ2-2
D: NA
V: TRBV7-2
DNA: TGTGCCAGCAGATATCTCACCGGGGAGCTGTTTTTT
CDR3: CASRYLTGELFF

size: NA
J: TRBJ1-1
D: NA
V: TRBV12-3/TRBV12-4
DNA: TGTGCCAGCGTCCCACTTCAGGGCTCCACTGAAGCTTTCTTT
CDR3: CASVPLQGSTEAFF

size: NA
J: TRBJ1-3
D: NA
V: TRBV27
DNA: TGTGCCAGCAGTCCCCCGGGAGGAAACACCATATATTTT
CDR3: CASSPPGGNTIYF

size: NA
J: TRBJ2-3
D: NA
V: TRBV7-9
DNA: TGTGCCAGCAGCTTAGTGCAGGGGGAGGTTTTT
CDR3: CASSLVQGEVF

size: few
J: TRBJ2-5
D: TRBD1
V: TRBV7-9
DNA: TGTGCCAGCAGCTTAGCACGGGACAGGGGAGGAGAGACCCAGTACTTC
CDR3: CASSLARDRGGETQYF

size: NA
J: TRBJ2-1
D: NA
V: TRBV2
DNA: TGTGCCAGCATAGGCGATCGGGTTGAGCAGTTCTTC
CDR3: CASIGDRVEQFF

size: NA
J: TRBJ1-4
D: NA
V: TRBV10-3
DNA: TGTGCCATCAGTGAGCCGGACAGCGAAGGCGAAAAACTGTTTTTT
CDR3: CAISEPDSEGEKLFF

size: NA
J: TRBJ1-1
D: NA
V: TRBV28
DNA: TGTGCCAGCAGTTTCTTTTCAGGGAACACTGAAGCTTTCTTT
CDR3: CASSFFSGNTEAFF

size: NA
J: TRBJ1-2
D: NA
V: TRBV10-3
DNA: TGTGCCATCTGGGGCTCGGGCTATGGCTACACCTTC
CDR3: CAIWGSGYGYTF

size: few
J: TRBJ2-1
D: TRBD1
V: TRBV2
DNA: TGTGCCAGCAGGGCCGGGACAGCAAATGAGCAGTTCTTC
CDR3: CASRAGTANEQFF